The 6 T cell receptor beta chains in this list originate from one sample, sequenced in a study of blood T cell repertoires in COVID-19. Only in-frame clones appear in the TCRdb table, and some are missing; sequencing was by immunoSEQ multiplex PCR. The repertoire includes 25,000 to 35,000 clones, around 85% of them detected once, and about 7% sits in the top ten. Sequencing was carried out using peripheral blood. These receptors came from a human donor in a cohort sampled during active COVID-19.

The chain employs TRBV2 and TRBJ2-7; D is perhaps TRBD2 (7 bases). Germline CDR1 is SNHLY and CDR2 is FYNNEI. Trimming removed 10 bases from V and 0 bases from J, with 25 bases in between. This CDR3 spans 17 amino acids. CDR3 nucleotides: TGTGCCATACCCAGGGGAGGGGGACGAGGGGGCTCCTACGAGCAGTACTTC. Its translation is CAIPRGGGRGGSYEQYF.

CDR3: CASRTSGGNEQFF. CDR3 sequence (DNA): TGTGCCAGCAGGACTAGCGGGGGGAATGAGCAGTTCTTC. The V gene is TRBV6-5, the J gene TRBJ2-1, with 13 bases fitting TRBD2. The germline gives CDR1 MNHEY, CDR2 SVGAGI. The CDR3 has 13 residues. Trimming removed 6 bases from V and 7 bases from J; junction bases left unmatched: 0.

The chain uses TRBV4-1 and TRBJ2-7; 8 positions agree with TRBD1. The CDR3 length is 18 residues. Unmatched junction bases numbered 10, after V lost 0 bases and J lost 0 bases. Germline V gene sequence: CDR1 MGHRA, CDR2 YSYEKL. CDR3 nucleotides: TGCGCCAGCAGCCAAGATATTTGGACAGGGCCACACTCCTACGAGCAGTACTTC. Its translation: CASSQDIWTGPHSYEQYF.

The rearrangement joins TRBV5-5 to TRBJ2-7; 12 bases match TRBD2. CDR1 SGHKS and CDR2 YYEKEE come from the germline V gene (reference sequence). The length of the CDR3 is 14 residues. The V gene end was trimmed by 3 bases and the J gene end by 3 bases; junction bases not matched to a gene: 1. CDR3 region: CASSWTSGIYEQYF. The CDR3, as DNA: TGTGCCAGCAGCTGGACTAGCGGGATCTACGAGCAGTACTTC.

This clone has more than one count but fewer than ten. This chain connects TRBV11-3 to TRBJ2-7; unclear D gene. The CDR3 loop spans 13 amino acids. CDR1 is SGHNT, CDR2 YENEEA, per germline. The V end was cut by 1 base, the J end by 3 bases, with 7 bases between. The CDR3 nucleotides are TGTGCCAGCAGCTTAGGGGCAGACTACGAGCAGTACTTC. This encodes CASSLGADYEQYF.

The chain recombines TRBV27 with TRBJ1-2, with 9 bases identical to TRBD1. The V segment lost 2 bases and the J segment 5 bases; nucleotides outside the gene matches: 6. Germline CDR1 and CDR2: MNHEY and SMNVEV (reference sequence). The CDR3 has 15 amino acids. The CDR3 reads CASSLGGQGSYGYTF. The CDR3 DNA reads TGTGCCAGCAGTTTAGGGGGACAGGGCTCTTATGGCTACACCTTC.